These 27 T cell receptor beta chains were all obtained from the same sample, sequenced in a study of T cells after yellow fever vaccination. Each CDR3 protein gets one entry after TCRdb re-called the 5' RACE reads with MiXCR. This table has 500,000 to 650,000 distinct CDR3 sequences, approximately 13% appearing once. This sample comprised PBMCs, obtained on the day of the yellow fever booster vaccination. Receptors were obtained from a man aged 25-40 years who received the YFV17D yellow fever vaccine.

This rearrangement joins TRBV7-9 to TRBJ2-5; D is ambiguous. CDR1 and CDR2 (germline): SEHNR, FQNEAQ (reference sequence). V was pared by 0 bases and J by 5 bases, with 10 bases between. The CDR3 totals 14 residues. The CDR3 DNA reads TGTGCCAGCAGCTTAGCGGCTTTCCGGGAGACCCAGTACTTC. It yields the protein CASSLAAFRETQYF.

The chain couples TRBV12-3 or TRBV12-4 to TRBJ2-1; 7 bases fit TRBD2. CDR3 length: 14 residues. After removal of 4 bases from V and 9 bases from J, the junction contained 9 bases not matched to a gene. The CDR3 nucleotides are TGTGCCAGCAGTTCCTACAGCAGCGGGACTGAGCAGTTCTTC. Residues: CASSSYSSGTEQFF.

The chain employs TRBV5-6 and TRBJ1-2; D ambiguous. The V gene's germline CDR1 is SGHDT and CDR2 YYEEEE. There are 12 residues in the CDR3. Trimming stripped 7 bases from V and 2 bases from J, with 9 bases between. CDR3 sequence: CASALNNYGYTF. The CDR3 DNA is TGTGCCAGCGCTCTCAACAACTATGGCTACACCTTC.

This clonotype was counted a few times. This sequence joins TRBV7-6 and TRBJ1-3; D perhaps matches TRBD1 (6 bases). Germline CDR1 reads SGHVS; CDR2 reads FNYEAQ. This CDR3 contains 15 residues. With 1 base removed from V and 3 bases from J, the gap between germline ends came to 10 bases. In DNA, the CDR3 is TGTGCCAGCAGCTTAGGGAGGACAGATGGAAACACCATATATTTT. Amino acid sequence: CASSLGRTDGNTIYF.

This clonotype was seen a handful of times. The rearrangement uses TRBV20-1 and TRBJ1-5; possible D gene TRBD1, 6 bases. V lost 3 bases and J lost 6, with 18 bases in between. From germline, CDR1 is DFQATT and CDR2 SNEGSKA (reference sequence). The CDR3 contains 15 residues. This chain's CDR3 is CSARDLGAQGQPQHF. For the CDR3, the DNA is TGCAGTGCTAGGGACCTGGGGGCCCAGGGTCAGCCCCAGCATTTT.

The rearrangement joins TRBV6-1 to TRBJ2-7, with TRBD1 matching 8 bases. This CDR3 has 16 amino acids. CDR1 MNHNS and CDR2 SASEGT come from the germline V gene. V shed 4 bases, J shed 3 bases, and the junction held 11 bases outside the gene matches. For the CDR3, the DNA is TGTGCCAGCAGTGTGCGACAGGGGCTCAAGGGCTACGAGCAGTACTTC. The encoded protein is CASSVRQGLKGYEQYF.

This clonotype was seen a handful of times. The genes are TRBV12-3 or TRBV12-4 and TRBJ2-4, with D tentatively TRBD2 (6 bases). V was trimmed by 4 bases and J by 7 bases, leaving 17 bases between them. The CDR3 length is 15 residues. The CDR3 loop reads CASSYLGGGSNIQYF. CDR3 coding DNA: TGTGCCAGCAGTTACCTTGGGGGAGGTAGCAACATTCAGTACTTC.

This chain joins TRBV6-2 or TRBV6-3 and TRBJ2-3, with a possible D match to TRBD2 (5 bases). This CDR3 comprises 14 residues. Between the trimmed V and J ends, which lost 5 bases and 0 bases, there was a span of 9 bases. Germline CDR1 reads MNHEY; CDR2 reads SVGEGT. The CDR3 DNA sequence: TGTGCCAGCAGTCCGGAGGCTAGCACAGATACGCAGTATTTT. It encodes CASSPEASTDTQYF.

The chain uses TRBV30 and TRBJ2-1, with D perhaps TRBD2 (5 bases). V was pared by 0 bases and J by 5 bases, with 8 bases between. Germline CDR1 and CDR2: GTSNPN and SVGIG (reference sequence). The CDR3 consists of 13 residues. The CDR3 DNA follows: TGTGCCTGGAGTGTCGGGGTTCACAATGAGCAGTTCTTC. This translates into CAWSVGVHNEQFF.

This clonotype was seen a handful of times. The CDR3 bases are TGTGCCAGCAGCTTAGAACAGGGCAATTCACCCCTCCACTTT. Its translation: CASSLEQGNSPLHF. The rearrangement links TRBV7-9 to TRBJ1-6; a possible D gene is TRBD1 (6 bases). Trimming pared 1 base from V and 7 bases from J, leaving 8 bases between. The CDR3 totals 14 residues. Per germline, CDR1 SEHNR and CDR2 FQNEAQ (reference sequence). The full variable domain, with the rest looked up from reference TRBV7-9 and TRBJ1-6, is DTGVSQNPRHKITKRGQNVTFRCDPISEHNRLYWYRQTLGQGPEFLTYFQNEAQLEKSRLLSDRFSAERPKGSFSTLEIQRTEQGDSAMYLCASSLEQGNSPLHFGNGTRLTVT.

This clonotype was counted at least ten times. This sequence joins TRBV10-3 and TRBJ2-7; 9 nucleotides match TRBD1. This CDR3 is 14 amino acids long. J gave up 3 bases and V 4 bases, and 4 bases lay outside the gene matches. From germline, CDR1 is ENHRY and CDR2 SYGVKD. The CDR3 sequence is CAISAGDRVYEQYF. The CDR3 region has the DNA TGTGCCATCAGTGCCGGGGACAGGGTCTACGAGCAGTACTTC.

The table lists this clonotype with a few counts. The CDR3 coding sequence is TGTGCCAGCAGCTTAGTCCGGACTAGCTCCACCTACGAGCAGTACTTC. It encodes CASSLVRTSSTYEQYF. The V gene is TRBV7-2, the J gene TRBJ2-7; TRBD2 aligns across 8 bases. This CDR3 has 16 residues. With 1 base clipped from V and 2 bases from J, the junction kept 7 bases outside the gene matches. Germline values: CDR1 SGHTA, CDR2 FQGNSA.

This clonotype turned up a few times. The chain recombines TRBV4-2 with TRBJ2-2; 9 bases are a match to TRBD1. This CDR3 is built from 20 residues. Germline trimming cut 4 bases from V and 0 bases from J; bases unmatched to any gene: 15. Germline CDR1 reads LGHNA; CDR2 reads YNFKEQ. CDR3 amino acids: CASSPRDRAVDYANTGELFF. The CDR3 bases are TGTGCCAGCAGCCCTCGGGACAGGGCTGTCGATTACGCGAACACCGGGGAGCTGTTTTTT.

This clonotype was seen only a few times. The chain combines TRBV12-3 or TRBV12-4 with TRBJ2-2; D gene uncertain. This CDR3 is 13 amino acids long. V lost 6 bases and J 4 bases, leaving 9 bases between the germline ends. The CDR3 loop is CASRRAVTGELFF. CDR3 DNA: TGTGCCAGCAGACGGGCCGTCACCGGGGAGCTGTTTTTT.

This clonotype was recorded at least ten times. CDR3: CASSTPGQGETQYF. The CDR3 nucleotides read TGTGCCAGCAGCACTCCGGGACAGGGGGAGACCCAGTACTTC. The chain links TRBV21-1 to TRBJ2-5; the table gives TRBD1 as D, unverified against the DNA. TRBV21-1 is flagged as a pseudogene. The CDR3 contains 14 residues.

This clonotype has a handful of counts. The CDR3, as DNA: TGTGCCAGCAGCTCCGGGCCCCCAATAGGTCTCTCCTACAATGAGCAGTTCTTC. This encodes CASSSGPPIGLSYNEQFF. V usage is TRBV11-2 and J usage is TRBJ2-1; D gene unclear. This CDR3 is 18 amino acids long. In germline, CDR1 is SGHAT, CDR2 FQNNGV. Trimming cost V 4 bases and J 0 bases, with 19 bases left between them.

The chain carries TRBV20-1 and TRBJ1-1; a weak D match, TRBD1 (5 bases). Trimming took 2 bases from V and 11 from J, leaving 15 bases between them. Germline values: CDR1 DFQATT, CDR2 SNEGSKA (reference sequence). The CDR3 totals 12 residues. The CDR3 loop is CSARLGGGDAFF. In nucleotides, the CDR3 is TGCAGTGCTAGATTAGGCGGGGGGGACGCTTTCTTT.

This clonotype occurred a few times. This chain links TRBV7-2 with TRBJ2-4, with D perhaps given as TRBD1 or TRBD2 (5 bases each). CDR3 length equals 12 residues. Germline lookup yields CDR1 SGHTA and CDR2 FQGNSA. Trimming took 5 bases from V and 11 from J, leaving 13 bases between them. The DNA of the CDR3 is TGTGCCAGCAGCCAATCCGGGACGCTTCAGTACTTC. This encodes CASSQSGTLQYF.

The sample holds a few counts of this clonotype. The rearrangement links TRBV15 to TRBJ2-5, with 7 bases identical to TRBD1. Per the germline V gene, CDR1 is LNHNV and CDR2 is YYDKDF (reference sequence). V lost 0 bases to trimming and J lost 5 bases; unmatched junction nucleotides: 9. The CDR3 is 16 residues long. CDR3 DNA: TGTGCCACCAGCAGAGATCAGACAGGGTCAGGGGAGACCCAGTACTTC. This encodes CATSRDQTGSGETQYF.

The chain has TRBV27 and TRBJ2-7; D not resolved. V was clipped by 0 bases and J by 1 base, with 13 bases between them. This CDR3 has 16 amino acids. The germline gives CDR1 MNHEY, CDR2 SMNVEV (reference sequence). The CDR3 loop reads CASSLSVLAVSYEQYF. In DNA, the CDR3 is TGTGCCAGCAGTTTATCGGTTCTGGCGGTTTCCTACGAGCAGTACTTC.

This clonotype was counted a few times. The chain couples TRBV12-3 or TRBV12-4 to TRBJ2-7, with a possible D match to TRBD2 (5 bases). Trimming cost V 3 bases and J 7 bases, with 10 bases left between them. The CDR3 loop spans 12 amino acids. CDR3 nucleotide sequence: TGTGCCAGCAGTTTTACGTCGGGGGAGCAGTACTTC. Protein sequence: CASSFTSGEQYF.

This clonotype was observed a handful of times. V and J are TRBV20-1 and TRBJ1-1, with 7 bases aligning to TRBD1. Trimming took 4 bases from V and 4 from J; bases not matched to a gene: 3. This CDR3 has 12 amino acids. Looked up from germline, CDR1 is DFQATT and CDR2 is SNEGSKA (reference sequence). CDR3 loop: CSAKDRPTEAFF. In nucleotides, the CDR3 is TGCAGTGCTAAGGACAGGCCCACTGAAGCTTTCTTT.

J is TRBJ2-7 and V is TRBV6-1, with 7 bases aligning to TRBD2. V gave up 8 bases and J gave up 3 bases; unmatched junction bases: 7. The CDR3 length is 13 residues. CDR1 MNHNS and CDR2 SASEGT come from the germline V gene. Here the CDR3 reads CASQGGSVYEQYF. CDR3 nucleotides: TGTGCCAGCCAGGGCGGGAGTGTCTACGAGCAGTACTTC.

The chain carries TRBV3-1 and TRBJ1-2; D not resolved. Per germline, CDR1 LGHDT and CDR2 YNNKEL (reference sequence). The length of the CDR3 is 15 residues. The germline V and J ends were trimmed by 1 base and 6 bases, with 15 bases remaining between them. The CDR3, as DNA: TGTGCCAGCAGCCAAGCGGGTCCGGGGTCCCATGGCTACACCTTC. This sequence encodes CASSQAGPGSHGYTF.

The chain combines TRBV4-3 with TRBJ2-5; possible D gene TRBD1, 6 bases. The germline V gene has CDR1 LGHNA and CDR2 YSLEER. The CDR3 contains 15 residues. Between the trimmed V and J ends, which lost 1 base and 5 bases, there was a span of 14 bases. CDR3 in DNA: TGCGCCAGCAGCCAAGGCCGGACAGCCACGGAGACCCAGTACTTC. Its translation: CASSQGRTATETQYF.

This clonotype has just a few counts. V usage is TRBV6-1 and J usage is TRBJ1-6; the match to TRBD1 covers 7 bases. After removal of 5 bases from V and 3 bases from J, the junction contained 7 bases not matched to a gene. CDR3 length equals 16 residues. CDR1 and CDR2 (germline): MNHNS, SASEGT. The CDR3 spells CASSRPRDSYNSPLHF. The CDR3 nucleotides are TGTGCCAGCAGTCGTCCCCGGGACAGCTATAATTCACCCCTCCACTTT.

This clonotype was found a few times. The chain recombines TRBV18 with TRBJ2-1; 9 bases fit TRBD2. The ends lost 3 bases at V and 4 bases at J; junction bases unmatched: 7. This CDR3 is built from 16 residues. Germline V gene lookup returns CDR1 KGHSH and CDR2 LQKENI. The CDR3 DNA reads as TGTGCCAGCTCACCTGGCTCTAGCGGGATATACAATGAGCAGTTCTTC. It translates to CASSPGSSGIYNEQFF.